Listed below are T cell receptor beta chains from one sample, sequenced in a study of a mutant IDH1 vaccine in newly diagnosed glioma. Their antigens are not known. The table came from immunoSEQ multiplex PCR; TCRdb's copy has only in-frame clones and leaves some out. Here the sample spans about 94,000 clones, 89% being singletons. This sample comprised PBMCs, obtained from a glioma patient whose treatment included an IDH1 peptide vaccine. These TCRs come from a woman in her 50s with glioma. Each CDR3 is given with its conserved first and last residue. The order of the fields is D gene, V gene, clone size, J gene, CDR3 protein, CDR3 DNA. The D gene is left open where the match is weak. Only some rows state a clone size, as once, few, many or a class for expanded clones.

D gene: TRBD2; V gene: TRBV25-1; clone size: .; J gene: TRBJ2-5; CDR3 protein: CASSSPGLARETQYF; CDR3 DNA: TGTGCCAGCAGTTCTCCGGGACTAGCGAGGGAGACCCAGTACTTC
D gene: TRBD1; V gene: TRBV6-1; clone size: .; J gene: TRBJ2-1; CDR3 protein: CASSEAYLWGQGTNNEQFF; CDR3 DNA: TGTGCCAGCAGTGAAGCGTACCTGTGGGGACAGGGTACAAACAATGAGCAGTTCTTC
D gene: TRBD2; V gene: TRBV10-3; clone size: .; J gene: TRBJ2-1; CDR3 protein: CAISASGSSYNEQFF; CDR3 DNA: TGTGCCATCAGTGCTAGCGGGAGTTCCTACAATGAGCAGTTCTTC
D gene: TRBD1; V gene: TRBV6-1; clone size: few; J gene: TRBJ2-5; CDR3 protein: CASSVIQGKQETQYF; CDR3 DNA: TGTGCCAGCAGTGTTATACAGGGGAAGCAAGAGACCCAGTACTTC
D gene: TRBD1; V gene: TRBV12-5; clone size: once; J gene: TRBJ2-7; CDR3 protein: CASPPVAGGSYEQYF; CDR3 DNA: TGTGCTAGTCCGCCCGTCGCAGGGGGCTCCTACGAGCAGTACTTC
D gene: .; V gene: TRBV6-5; clone size: .; J gene: TRBJ2-3; CDR3 protein: CASSWLSGTSTDTQYF; CDR3 DNA: TGTGCCAGCAGTTGGCTTTCGGGAACTAGCACAGATACGCAGTATTTC
D gene: .; V gene: TRBV7-6; clone size: once; J gene: TRBJ2-7; CDR3 protein: CASSLSQGAYEQYF; CDR3 DNA: TGTGCCAGCAGCTTATCCCAGGGAGCCTACGAGCAGTACTTC
D gene: .; V gene: TRBV7-2; clone size: .; J gene: TRBJ1-5; CDR3 protein: CASSPRTAEPQHF; CDR3 DNA: TGTGCCAGCAGCCCCCGGACCGCCGAGCCCCAGCATTTT
D gene: .; V gene: TRBV15; clone size: .; J gene: TRBJ1-1; CDR3 protein: CATSRGRTALNTEAFF; CDR3 DNA: TGTGCCACCAGCAGAGGCCGGACAGCTTTGAACACTGAAGCTTTCTTT
D gene: .; V gene: TRBV9; clone size: .; J gene: TRBJ1-2; CDR3 protein: CASSADSYGYTF; CDR3 DNA: TGTGCCAGCAGCGCGGACAGCTATGGCTACACCTTC
D gene: .; V gene: TRBV7-9; clone size: .; J gene: TRBJ1-6; CDR3 protein: CASSLEKTGSPLHF; CDR3 DNA: TGTGCCAGCAGCTTAGAGAAGACGGGCTCACCCCTCCACTTT
D gene: TRBD1; V gene: TRBV5-1; clone size: .; J gene: TRBJ1-2; CDR3 protein: CASSLKTGGLGYTF; CDR3 DNA: TGCGCCAGCAGCCTAAAGACAGGGGGCCTTGGCTACACCTTC
D gene: TRBD1; V gene: TRBV7-2; clone size: once; J gene: TRBJ1-4; CDR3 protein: CASSRTGDRVEKLFF; CDR3 DNA: TGTGCCAGCAGTCGAACTGGGGACAGGGTTGAAAAACTGTTTTTT
D gene: TRBD1; V gene: TRBV5-5; clone size: .; J gene: TRBJ1-4; CDR3 protein: CASSPLSGQGNEKLFF; CDR3 DNA: TGTGCCAGCAGCCCTCTATCAGGACAGGGTAATGAAAAACTGTTTTTT
D gene: .; V gene: TRBV27; clone size: .; J gene: TRBJ2-1; CDR3 protein: CASIQTGESYNEQFF; CDR3 DNA: TGTGCCAGCATCCAGACGGGGGAGTCCTACAATGAGCAGTTCTTC
D gene: TRBD1; V gene: TRBV5-1; clone size: .; J gene: TRBJ2-7; CDR3 protein: CASSWTGRTYEQYF; CDR3 DNA: TGCGCCAGCAGCTGGACAGGGAGAACCTACGAGCAGTACTTC
D gene: .; V gene: TRBV2; clone size: .; J gene: TRBJ1-1; CDR3 protein: CASKTTGQGTEAFF; CDR3 DNA: TGTGCCAGCAAGACGACGGGACAAGGCACTGAAGCTTTCTTT
D gene: TRBD1; V gene: TRBV9; clone size: .; J gene: TRBJ2-1; CDR3 protein: CASSVGTGGLEQFF; CDR3 DNA: TGTGCCAGCAGCGTAGGGACAGGAGGACTTGAGCAGTTCTTC
D gene: TRBD2; V gene: TRBV7-7; clone size: once; J gene: TRBJ2-1; CDR3 protein: CASSPLGTSGVNEQFF; CDR3 DNA: TGTGCTAGCAGCCCCCTCGGGACTAGCGGGGTTAATGAGCAGTTCTTC
D gene: .; V gene: TRBV29-1; clone size: once; J gene: TRBJ2-1; CDR3 protein: CSVEDTSYDEQFF; CDR3 DNA: TGCAGCGTTGAAGATACCAGCTACGATGAGCAGTTCTTC
D gene: .; V gene: TRBV18; clone size: once; J gene: TRBJ1-5; CDR3 protein: CASSPPGGSNQPQHF; CDR3 DNA: TGTGCCAGCTCACCCCCAGGCGGTAGCAATCAGCCCCAGCATTTT
D gene: TRBD2; V gene: TRBV5-8; clone size: .; J gene: TRBJ2-7; CDR3 protein: CASSDLAGDYEQYF; CDR3 DNA: TGTGCCAGCAGCGACTTAGCGGGAGACTACGAGCAGTACTTC
D gene: .; V gene: TRBV30; clone size: .; J gene: TRBJ2-3; CDR3 protein: CAWSVEPSTDTQYF; CDR3 DNA: TGTGCCTGGAGTGTAGAACCCTCCACAGATACGCAGTATTTT
D gene: .; V gene: TRBV11-2; clone size: .; J gene: TRBJ2-5; CDR3 protein: CASSARGAGETQYF; CDR3 DNA: TGTGCCAGCAGCGCCAGGGGGGCGGGAGAGACCCAGTACTTC
D gene: TRBD2; V gene: TRBV5-4; clone size: .; J gene: TRBJ2-2; CDR3 protein: CASSPGGTSQTGELFF; CDR3 DNA: TGTGCCAGCAGCCCGGGCGGGACTAGCCAAACCGGGGAGCTGTTTTTT
D gene: .; V gene: TRBV10-1; clone size: .; J gene: TRBJ2-2; CDR3 protein: CASSSTELNTGELFF; CDR3 DNA: TGCGCCAGCAGTTCCACTGAATTGAACACCGGGGAGCTGTTTTTT
D gene: .; V gene: TRBV28; clone size: .; J gene: TRBJ2-2; CDR3 protein: CASSFGGSDTGELFF; CDR3 DNA: TGTGCCAGCAGTTTTGGGGGCTCGGACACCGGGGAGCTGTTTTTT
D gene: .; V gene: TRBV5-6; clone size: .; J gene: TRBJ2-7; CDR3 protein: CASSLSGSVSYEQYF; CDR3 DNA: TGTGCCAGCAGCTTAAGCGGCTCAGTCTCCTACGAGCAGTACTTC
D gene: .; V gene: TRBV29-1; clone size: .; J gene: TRBJ1-1; CDR3 protein: CSVPIGGATNTEAFF; CDR3 DNA: TGCAGCGTTCCCATCGGCGGGGCCACGAACACTGAAGCTTTCTTT
D gene: .; V gene: TRBV5-1; clone size: .; J gene: TRBJ2-2; CDR3 protein: CASSLGERNTGELFF; CDR3 DNA: TGCGCCAGCAGCTTAGGGGAAAGGAACACCGGGGAGCTGTTTTTT
D gene: .; V gene: TRBV9; clone size: .; J gene: TRBJ2-7; CDR3 protein: CASSASVSPSYEQYF; CDR3 DNA: TGTGCCAGCAGCGCTAGCGTGAGCCCTTCCTACGAGCAGTACTTC
D gene: .; V gene: TRBV10-3; clone size: .; J gene: TRBJ1-5; CDR3 protein: CAISEAGTGQPQHF; CDR3 DNA: TGTGCCATCAGTGAGGCGGGGACCGGGCAGCCCCAGCATTTT
D gene: .; V gene: TRBV27; clone size: .; J gene: TRBJ2-7; CDR3 protein: CASSSQARNEQYF; CDR3 DNA: TGTGCCAGCAGTTCCCAGGCAAGGAACGAGCAGTACTTC
D gene: TRBD1; V gene: TRBV5-1; clone size: once; J gene: TRBJ2-4; CDR3 protein: CASSLAGTGKTKNIQYF; CDR3 DNA: TGCGCCAGCAGCTTGGCCGGGACAGGGAAGACCAAAAACATTCAGTACTTC
D gene: .; V gene: TRBV2; clone size: .; J gene: TRBJ1-2; CDR3 protein: CASSRTGSAIGYTF; CDR3 DNA: TGTGCCAGCAGCCGCACAGGGAGTGCAATTGGCTACACCTTC
D gene: .; V gene: TRBV5-1; clone size: .; J gene: TRBJ2-2; CDR3 protein: CASSLRGPNTGELFF; CDR3 DNA: TGCGCCAGCAGCTTGCGAGGGCCAAACACCGGGGAGCTGTTTTTT
D gene: TRBD2; V gene: TRBV6-5; clone size: .; J gene: TRBJ2-5; CDR3 protein: CASTRGETQYF; CDR3 DNA: TGTGCCAGCACGCGGGGGGAGACCCAGTACTTC
D gene: TRBD1; V gene: TRBV4-1; clone size: .; J gene: TRBJ2-2; CDR3 protein: CASSHSGQGSGELFF; CDR3 DNA: TGCGCCAGCAGCCATTCGGGACAGGGCTCCGGGGAGCTGTTTTTT